A single sample is the source of the 20 T cell receptor beta chains below, sequenced in a study of kidney transplant recipient with SARS-CoV-2 infection. From the reads, TCRdb called clonotypes with MiXCR, one entry per CDR3 protein. In the table there are under 250,000 distinct CDR3 sequences, around 26% of which are singletons. Sequencing was performed on a blood sample, taken at baseline and between days 110 and 120 from a kidney transplant recipient. Every receptor here comes from a male patient in his 30s who had COVID-19 and was a kidney transplant recipient. Some T cells may possibly be graft donor cells.

Concerning this clonotype: A much larger clone differs from this one at a single base, so this may be a read error. The rearrangement links TRBV7-2 to TRBJ2-1; D uncertain. The germline CDR1 and CDR2 sequences are SGHTA and FQGNSA. The CDR3 is 12 amino acids. With 5 bases removed from V and 12 bases from J, the gap between germline ends came to 14 bases. The CDR3 loop is CASSLKGLGQFF. The CDR3 nucleotides read TGTGCCAGCAGCCTGAAAGGCCTTGGGCAGTTCTTC.

The sample holds many counts of this clonotype. The J gene is TRBJ1-5, the V gene TRBV2; tentatively, D is TRBD1 (5 bases). V gave up 6 bases and J gave up 0 bases, with 15 bases separating them. The CDR3 has 16 amino acids. Germline V gene sequence: CDR1 SNHLY, CDR2 FYNNEI. The CDR3 coding sequence is TGTGCCAGCAGCCGAGACAGAGAATATAGCAATCAGCCCCAGCATTTT. Encoded protein: CASSRDREYSNQPQHF. Supplemented by reference TRBV2 and TRBJ1-5, the full variable domain reads EPEVTQTPSHQVTQMGQEVILRCVPISNHLYFYWYRQILGQKVEFLVSFYNNEISEKSEIFDDQFSVERPDGSNFTLKIRSTKLEDSAMYFCASSRDREYSNQPQHFGDGTRLSIL.

The chain employs TRBV6-5 and TRBJ2-5; D possibly matches TRBD1 or TRBD2 (5 bases each). CDR1 and CDR2 (germline): MNHEY, SVGAGI. The CDR3 has 14 residues. V lost 5 bases to trimming and J lost 5 bases, with 15 bases between them. The CDR3 nucleotides are TGTGCCAGCAGTGGTTCCGGGGCCCTGGAGACCCAGTACTTC. Translated, it gives CASSGSGALETQYF.

On this clonotype itself: A much larger clone is a single base away; this may be a read error. The J gene is TRBJ2-7, the V gene TRBV28; 7 bases match TRBD2. The CDR3 runs to 14 residues. CDR1 MDHEN and CDR2 SYDVKM come from the germline V gene. CDR3: CASGFAREVYEQYF. Written as DNA, the CDR3 is TGTGCCAGCGGTTTTGCACGGGAGGTCTACGAGCAGTACTTC.

To note about this clonotype: A far larger clone lies a single base away; this is likely a read error. It is likely a read error, because the conserved phenylalanine at the end of the CDR3 is missing. The chain carries TRBV7-2 and TRBJ2-5, with 9 bases lining up with TRBD2. The DNA end lines up better with TRBJ2-7; the J call may be wrong. CDR1 is SGHTA, CDR2 FQGNSA, per germline. The CDR3 loop spans 15 amino acids. Here the CDR3 DNA reads TGTGCCAGCAGCTTAGGGGCGGGAGGGCCCTACGAGCAGTACTCC. This codes for CASSLGAGGPYEQYS.

This clonotype occurred a few times. A much larger clonotype is one base distant, so this may be a read error. The chain employs TRBV11-2 and TRBJ1-4; TRBD1 is a possible D gene (6 bases). V was pared by 2 bases and J by 7 bases, with 11 bases between. This CDR3 region has 14 residues. CDR1 and CDR2 (germline): SGHAT, FQNNGV. As DNA, the CDR3 is TGTGCCAGCAGCTTATGGACAGCTACTGAAAAACTGTTTTTT. Translated, it gives CASSLWTATEKLFF.

There are many counts of this clonotype. This chain joins TRBV9 and TRBJ2-1, with 7 bases identical to TRBD2. The V gene's germline CDR1 is SGDLS and CDR2 YYNGEE. The CDR3 totals 14 residues. With 2 bases clipped from V and 5 bases from J, the junction kept 4 bases outside the gene matches. This CDR3 is CASSVRDYNNEQFF. CDR3 sequence (DNA): TGTGCCAGCAGCGTTCGGGACTACAACAATGAGCAGTTCTTC.

Concerning this clonotype itself: A read error may be the cause here, since a much bigger clone is one base away. CDR3 amino acids: CASSLRAGGSLVETQYF. CDR3 bases: TGTGCCAGCAGCTTAAGGGCTGGCGGGAGCTTGGTGGAGACCCAGTACTTC. The chain joins TRBV7-8 to TRBJ2-5; TRBD2 aligns across 7 bases. CDR1 is SGHVS, CDR2 FQNEAQ, per germline. V lost 2 bases, J lost 5 bases, and 14 bases stayed unmatched. The CDR3 is 17 residues long.

This clonotype was detected many times. This chain connects TRBV30 to TRBJ1-3; D not certain. Looked up from germline, CDR1 is GTSNPN and CDR2 is SVGIG (reference sequence). The V and J ends lost 3 bases and 4 bases respectively, with 7 bases between them. CDR3 length: 12 amino acids. The CDR3 DNA reads as TGTGCCTGGAGCCTTAGAGGAAACACCATATATTTT. This translates into CAWSLRGNTIYF.

This clonotype was seen repeatedly, ten times or more. This chain links TRBV18 with TRBJ2-7; D remains ambiguous. V shed 3 bases and J shed 3 bases, with 9 bases lying between them. CDR3 length: 13 residues. Germline CDR1 reads KGHSH; CDR2 reads LQKENI. The CDR3, as DNA: TGTGCCAGCTCACCCCTAGAGGACTACGAGCAGTACTTC. It yields the protein CASSPLEDYEQYF.

This clonotype was recorded many times. V gene TRBV27 combines with J gene TRBJ2-7, with 11 bases lining up with TRBD1. CDR3 length equals 14 residues. CDR1 and CDR2 from the germline V gene are MNHEY and SMNVEV (reference sequence). Losses at the gene ends were 10 bases for V and 6 bases for J; bases not matched to a gene: 11. DNA for the CDR3: TGTGCCACTCGGCTCGGGGACAGGGGGTCCGAGCAGTACTTC. It is translated as CATRLGDRGSEQYF.

This clonotype was seen repeatedly, ten times or more. J is TRBJ1-2 and V is TRBV12-2. TRBV12-2 is a pseudogene. The CDR3 is 17 residues long. The CDR3 sequence is CASRQEWTPRKTYGYTF. The CDR3 DNA is TGTGCAAGTCGCCAAGAATGGACTCCACGAAAGACCTATGGCTACACCTTC.

This clonotype occurred many times. The chain couples TRBV30 to TRBJ1-2; 7 positions agree with TRBD1. The CDR3 covers 14 residues. CDR1 and CDR2 from the germline V gene are GTSNPN and SVGIG (reference sequence). V lost 7 bases to trimming and J lost 4 bases; unmatched junction nucleotides: 12. The CDR3 here is CAFHRLRGGYGYTF. The DNA of the CDR3 is TGTGCCTTCCACCGCCTCAGGGGGGGCTATGGCTACACCTTC. Based on the CDR3 plus reference TRBV30 and TRBJ1-2, the full variable domain is SQTIHQWPATLVQPVGSPLSLECTVEGTSNPNLYWYRQAAGRGLQLLFYSVGIGQISSEVPQNLSASRPQDRQFILSSKKLLLSDSGFYLCAFHRLRGGYGYTFGSGTRLTVV.

This clonotype was seen at least ten times. V and J are TRBV5-4 and TRBJ1-4, with TRBD1 matching 9 bases. Germline V lookup: CDR1 SGHNT, CDR2 YYREEE (reference sequence). The CDR3 length is 14 residues. Trimming removed 4 bases from V and 8 bases from J; junction bases left unmatched: 6. This CDR3 is CASSDLGTGEKLFF. The CDR3 region has the DNA TGTGCCAGCAGCGACCTCGGGACAGGGGAAAAACTGTTTTTT.

As concerns this clonotype: This clone may be a read error of a much larger clone one base away. The rearrangement links TRBV6-4 to TRBJ1-1; D is ambiguous. CDR1 is MRHNA and CDR2 is SNTAGT in the germline V gene. The V end lost 5 bases, the J end lost 3 bases, and 10 bases lay between the germline ends. The CDR3 has 13 residues. CDR3 sequence: CASSRDGDTEAFF. The CDR3, as DNA: TGTGCCAGCAGTCGAGACGGGGACACTGAAGCTTTCTTT.

At least ten counts were recorded for this clonotype. CDR3 sequence (DNA): TGTGCCAGCAGCTTTGCGCTTCCCATTTCTTTCTCTGAGACCCAGTACTTC. Protein: CASSFALPISFSETQYF. The J gene is TRBJ2-5, the V gene TRBV3-1; the D is unclear. CDR1 and CDR2 from the germline V gene are LGHDT and YNNKEL (reference sequence). This CDR3 contains 17 residues. Trimming took 5 bases from V and 5 from J, leaving 24 bases between them.

This clonotype is a singleton in its sample. A read error is possible here, since a much larger clone lies one base away. The V call is TRBV19, the J call TRBJ1-5, with 9 bases aligning to TRBD1. The V segment lost 11 bases and the J segment 6 bases; nucleotides outside the gene matches: 14. Germline V gives CDR1 LNHDA, CDR2 SQIVND (reference sequence). This CDR3 comprises 15 residues. The CDR3 region is CACKPGQGGGQPQHF. The CDR3 DNA follows: TGTGCCTGTAAACCGGGACAGGGAGGGGGTCAGCCCCAGCATTTT.

A word on this clonotype: A much bigger clone sits one base away, suggesting this may be a read error. This likely comes from a read error, as the CDR3 has no conserved phenylalanine or tryptophan at its end. The J gene is TRBJ2-7, the V gene TRBV19; weak D call: TRBD2 (6 bases). V lost 3 bases to trimming and J lost 5 bases, with 8 bases between them. Per the germline V gene, CDR1 is LNHDA and CDR2 is SQIVND (reference sequence). This CDR3 contains 12 residues. The CDR3 DNA is TGTGCCAGTAGTATGACTAGAAACGAGCAGTACCTC. Translation: CASSMTRNEQYL.

This clonotype was observed a handful of times. V is TRBV7-6 and J is TRBJ2-3, with D perhaps TRBD1 (6 bases). Germline V gene data show CDR1 as SGHVS and CDR2 as FNYEAQ. The germline V and J ends were trimmed by 1 base and 0 bases, with 8 bases remaining between them. The CDR3 consists of 15 residues. In nucleotides, the CDR3 is TGTGCCAGCAGCTTAGGCAGGGGAAGCACAGATACGCAGTATTTT. It codes for CASSLGRGSTDTQYF.

This clonotype was picked up many times. The gene calls are TRBV2 and TRBJ1-1, with D perhaps TRBD1 (5 bases). The V gene's germline CDR1 is SNHLY and CDR2 FYNNEI. V was cut by 7 bases and J by 11 bases, with 14 bases left in between. The CDR3 loop spans 11 amino acids. The CDR3 region has the DNA TGTGCCAGCACTTTAGAGGCAGGGGCTTTCTTT. Its protein product is CASTLEAGAFF.